Listed below are T cell receptor beta chains from one sample, sequenced in a study of blood T cell repertoires in COVID-19. Profiled with immunoSEQ multiplex PCR; TCRdb holds only in-frame clones, not every one. The sample contains 250,000 to 300,000 clones, 86% of which appear only once. Input material: peripheral blood. These receptors were taken from a man between 18 and 35 years old with active or convalescent COVID-19. Each CDR3 is given with its conserved first and last residue. The order of the fields is CDR3 DNA, CDR3 protein, V gene, CDR3 length, J gene, D gene, clone size. The D gene is left open where the match is weak. The listing skips clone size in some rows; elsewhere it reads once, few, many or a size class.

TGTGCCAGCAAAAAGGGACAGGGAACTGGAAATCTGTTTTTT | CASKKGQGTGNLFF | TRBV27 | 14 | TRBJ1-4 | TRBD1 | -
TGTGCCAGCAGCAGTACTCAAACCGGGGAGCTGTTTTTT | CASSSTQTGELFF | TRBV7-9 | 13 | TRBJ2-2 | - | once
TGCGCCAGCAGCCAAACGACTAGCAGTTACTACGAGCAGTACTTC | CASSQTTSSYYEQYF | TRBV4-1 | 15 | TRBJ2-7 | TRBD2 | once
TGCACCATAAGGGGCCAGAACGCAGATACGCAGTATTTT | CTIRGQNADTQYF | TRBV29-1 | 13 | TRBJ2-3 | - | -
TGTGCCAGCAGCCACAGGACCCCTAGCACAGATACGCAGTATTTT | CASSHRTPSTDTQYF | TRBV7-2 | 15 | TRBJ2-3 | - | -
TGTGCCAGCAGCTTAGAAGGGGGACAGGGCTCTGAAGCTTTCTTT | CASSLEGGQGSEAFF | TRBV7-8 | 15 | TRBJ1-1 | TRBD1 | -
TGTGCCAGTAGTACGGGACAGGGAATAGATACGCAGTATTTT | CASSTGQGIDTQYF | TRBV19 | 14 | TRBJ2-3 | TRBD1 | -
TGTGCCACCTCGGACAGAAAGACTAATTCCTACGAGCAGTACTTC | CATSDRKTNSYEQYF | TRBV11-1 | 15 | TRBJ2-7 | - | -
TGTGCCAGTAGTACGACAGATAGCAATCAGCCCCAGCATTTT | CASSTTDSNQPQHF | TRBV19 | 14 | TRBJ1-5 | - | -
TGTGCCAGCAGCCAAGTGGCTACCGGGGAGCTGTTTTTT | CASSQVATGELFF | TRBV3-1/TRBV3-2 | 13 | TRBJ2-2 | - | -
TGTGCCAGCTCTCCCTCTAGCGGCTTAACCTACGAGCAGTACTTC | CASSPSSGLTYEQYF | TRBV27 | 15 | TRBJ2-7 | TRBD2 | -
TGTGCCAGCAGCGACCGACTAGCGGGGGACCTCACAGATACGCAGTATTTT | CASSDRLAGDLTDTQYF | TRBV3-1/TRBV3-2 | 17 | TRBJ2-3 | TRBD2 | -
TGTGCCAGCACCAGCCCAGGGGGCTTGGAAGGAAACACCATATATTTT | CASTSPGGLEGNTIYF | TRBV2 | 16 | TRBJ1-3 | TRBD1 | -
TGTGCCAGCAGTGCAGCCAGGGGGAACTACGAGCAGTACTTC | CASSAARGNYEQYF | TRBV6-1 | 14 | TRBJ2-7 | TRBD1 | -
TGTGCCAGCTCAGTAGGGACAGGGGATATCCAGCCCCAGCATTTT | CASSVGTGDIQPQHF | TRBV18 | 15 | TRBJ1-5 | TRBD1 | few
TGTGCCAGCCGAGACAGAACTAATGAAAAACTGTTTTTT | CASRDRTNEKLFF | TRBV19 | 13 | TRBJ1-4 | - | few
TGTGCCAGCAGCTCACAGGGGGCCAGCGAGCAGTACTTC | CASSSQGASEQYF | TRBV11-2 | 13 | TRBJ2-7 | TRBD1 | once
TGCGCCAGCAGCTTGACCGGGACAGCGAAAAATGAGCAGTTCTTC | CASSLTGTAKNEQFF | TRBV5-1 | 15 | TRBJ2-1 | TRBD1 | -
TGTGCCAGCAGTGAGCTGACAGGGAGAAAAAACTATGGCTACACCTTC | CASSELTGRKNYGYTF | TRBV6-1 | 16 | TRBJ1-2 | TRBD1 | -
TGTGCCAGCAGCGTGACAGGGGGTGCTGGAAACACCATATATTTT | CASSVTGGAGNTIYF | TRBV9 | 15 | TRBJ1-3 | TRBD1 | -
TGTGCCAGCAGCTTAGGACGGCGGGGACCCACAGATACGCAGTATTTT | CASSLGRRGPTDTQYF | TRBV7-9 | 16 | TRBJ2-3 | - | -
TGTGCCAGCTCACCAACCCTAGGCACAGATACGCAGTATTTT | CASSPTLGTDTQYF | TRBV18 | 14 | TRBJ2-3 | - | -
TGTGCCACCAGTCCCACGGGGGGGAACACTGAAGCTTTCTTT | CATSPTGGNTEAFF | TRBV24-1 | 14 | TRBJ1-1 | - | -
TGTGCCAGCAATGGCGGGGACAGGGCCTACGAGCAGTACTTC | CASNGGDRAYEQYF | TRBV28 | 14 | TRBJ2-7 | TRBD1 | -
TGTGCCAGTAGTCCGCTCAGGGAGCGGGGGAACACCGGGGAGCTGTTTTTT | CASSPLRERGNTGELFF | TRBV19 | 17 | TRBJ2-2 | TRBD2 | -
TGTGCCAGCAGTTTATCAGAGGTCTCCTTCGGCTACACCTTC | CASSLSEVSFGYTF | TRBV28 | 14 | TRBJ1-2 | - | -
TGTGCCAGCAGCCAAGATACAGGGAGTGAAAAACTGTTTTTT | CASSQDTGSEKLFF | TRBV4-2 | 14 | TRBJ1-4 | - | few
TGTGCCAGCAGTTTCGGATCTAGCGGGAGTTACGAGCAGTACTTC | CASSFGSSGSYEQYF | TRBV27 | 15 | TRBJ2-7 | TRBD2 | once
TGTGCCAGCAGCCAAGAAGGAGGGGTCACTGAAGCTTTCTTT | CASSQEGGVTEAFF | TRBV3-1/TRBV3-2 | 14 | TRBJ1-1 | - | -
TGTGCCAGCAAGGGAGTTGCAACTAATGAAAAACTGTTTTTT | CASKGVATNEKLFF | TRBV7-2 | 14 | TRBJ1-4 | - | -
TGCAGCGCCGACTCGGGGGAGTTTGAGCAGTACTTC | CSADSGEFEQYF | TRBV29-1 | 12 | TRBJ2-7 | - | -
TGTGCCAGCAGCACTCGACAGGGGGCCTACAATGAGCAGTTCTTC | CASSTRQGAYNEQFF | TRBV11-2 | 15 | TRBJ2-1 | TRBD1 | once
TGTGCCAGCAGTTACAGGGGCGACTACGAGCAGTACTTC | CASSYRGDYEQYF | TRBV28 | 13 | TRBJ2-7 | TRBD1 | -
TGTGCCAGCAGCTCAGGACAGGGGCCTACTAGCCTTATCCACGAGCAGTACTTC | CASSSGQGPTSLIHEQYF | TRBV7-8 | 18 | TRBJ2-7 | TRBD1 | -
TGCGCCAGCAGCTTGCAGCGGGAGGGCGATACGCAGTATTTT | CASSLQREGDTQYF | TRBV5-1 | 14 | TRBJ2-3 | TRBD2 | -
TGTGCCAGCAGCGTAGAGACAGGGGACGAGCAGTACTTC | CASSVETGDEQYF | TRBV9 | 13 | TRBJ2-7 | TRBD1 | -
TGTGCCAGCAGCCCCGGACTAGCGGGGGGCACAGATACGCAGTATTTT | CASSPGLAGGTDTQYF | TRBV9 | 16 | TRBJ2-3 | TRBD2 | -
TGTGCCAGCAGCTCGCAGGGCTACGAGCAGTACTTC | CASSSQGYEQYF | TRBV7-9 | 12 | TRBJ2-7 | - | -
TGTGCCAGCAGTTTCGGACAGGGGAAAGAGACCCAGTACTTC | CASSFGQGKETQYF | TRBV6-5 | 14 | TRBJ2-5 | TRBD1 | few
TGTGCCAGCAGCCTAACAGGGGGGAGCACTGAAGCTTTCTTT | CASSLTGGSTEAFF | TRBV11-1 | 14 | TRBJ1-1 | TRBD1 | -
TGTGCCAGCAGCTTAGTTTCCTACAGGAGCTCCTACAATGAGCAGTTCTTC | CASSLVSYRSSYNEQFF | TRBV11-2 | 17 | TRBJ2-1 | - | -
TGTGCCAGCAGGATGGGGGGGGTCTTGATCTCACCCCTCCACTTT | CASRMGGVLISPLHF | TRBV2 | 15 | TRBJ1-6 | - | -
TGTGCCTGGGCCAGGGGAGTGCCGGGCACCATATATTTT | CAWARGVPGTIYF | TRBV30 | 13 | TRBJ1-3 | - | -
TGTGCCAGCGGGCGGGAGGCGGTAGGTGAGCAGTTCTTC | CASGREAVGEQFF | TRBV7-3 | 13 | TRBJ2-1 | TRBD2 | -
TGTGCCAGCAGTGGTGACAGGGTCAAGCAGTACTTC | CASSGDRVKQYF | TRBV27 | 12 | TRBJ2-7 | TRBD1 | -
TGTGCCAGCTCACCAAGTGTGGGCGGGAAAGAGGCGTACAATGAGCAGTTCTTC | CASSPSVGGKEAYNEQFF | TRBV18 | 18 | TRBJ2-1 | - | -
TGCGCCAGCAGCTTCACGGGTCGGAATGAGCAGTTCTTC | CASSFTGRNEQFF | TRBV5-1 | 13 | TRBJ2-1 | - | -
TGTGCCAGCAGCCCGGGTCCTGCAGGGGGACTGGTCGGCTCACCCCTCCACTTT | CASSPGPAGGLVGSPLHF | TRBV5-4 | 18 | TRBJ1-6 | TRBD1 | -
TGCGCCAGCAGCCAAGGTCGGCTGCGACGAGGTACGCAGTATTTT | CASSQGRLRRGTQYF | TRBV4-1 | 15 | TRBJ2-3 | - | once
TGTGCCAGCCGCCTAGAGCGGGCAGATACGCAGTATTTT | CASRLERADTQYF | TRBV2 | 13 | TRBJ2-3 | - | -
TGTGCCAGCAGTTACGGGGAGGGGTGGTACAATGAGCAGTTCTTC | CASSYGEGWYNEQFF | TRBV6-2/TRBV6-3 | 15 | TRBJ2-1 | TRBD2 | -
TGTGCCACCAGCAGGGGCCGACTAGCGGGGGCAGGAGATACGCAGTATTTT | CATSRGRLAGAGDTQYF | TRBV15 | 17 | TRBJ2-3 | TRBD2 | -
TGTGCCAGCAGCCTTGACACTTGGACTGAAGCTTTCTTT | CASSLDTWTEAFF | TRBV5-4 | 13 | TRBJ1-1 | - | -
TGTGCCAGCAGCCAAGATACGGTCAATCAGCCCCAGCATTTT | CASSQDTVNQPQHF | TRBV3-1/TRBV3-2 | 14 | TRBJ1-5 | - | once
TGTGCCAGCAGCCAAGTTCAGGGGAACACTGAAGCTTTCTTT | CASSQVQGNTEAFF | TRBV3-1/TRBV3-2 | 14 | TRBJ1-1 | - | once
TGTGCCAGCATTGAAAACAGGGCAAGCTCCTACAATGAGCAGTTCTTC | CASIENRASSYNEQFF | TRBV6-1 | 16 | TRBJ2-1 | - | once
TGCGCCAGCAGCCAAGATACGCCTAGCGGTCGCAATGAGCAGTTCTTC | CASSQDTPSGRNEQFF | TRBV4-3 | 16 | TRBJ2-1 | TRBD2 | -